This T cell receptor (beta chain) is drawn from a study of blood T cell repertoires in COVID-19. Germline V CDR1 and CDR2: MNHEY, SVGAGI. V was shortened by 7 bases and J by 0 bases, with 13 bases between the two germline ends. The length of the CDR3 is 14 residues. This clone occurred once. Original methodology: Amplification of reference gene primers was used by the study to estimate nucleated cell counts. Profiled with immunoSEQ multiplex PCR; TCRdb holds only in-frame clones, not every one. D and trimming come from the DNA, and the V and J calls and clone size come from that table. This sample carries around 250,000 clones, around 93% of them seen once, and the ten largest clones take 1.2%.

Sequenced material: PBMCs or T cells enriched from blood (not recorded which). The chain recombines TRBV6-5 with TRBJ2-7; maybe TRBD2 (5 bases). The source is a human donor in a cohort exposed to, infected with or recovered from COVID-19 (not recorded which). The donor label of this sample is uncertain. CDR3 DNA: TGTGCCAGCAAAAGGACTCGGAGCTCCTACGAGCAGTACTTC. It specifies CASKRTRSSYEQYF.